This paragraph covers one TCR beta chain sequence. As handled by the study authors: Researchers report that nucleated cell counts were estimated from reference gene primer amplification. Libraries were prepared by immunoSEQ multiplex PCR; TCRdb keeps only in-frame clonotypes and omits some of them. The V and J calls and clone size were taken over from that table, and D and trimming were inferred from the DNA. The repertoire holds a few hundred thousand clones, about 90% seen once, with 2% to 2.5% in the top ten. This entry is derived from a study of blood T cell repertoires in COVID-19. Looking at the study overall: T cells, B-cell-depleted T cells, or PBMCs provided the cDNA or gDNA that served as material.

Germline CDR1 and CDR2: MDHEN and SYDVKM. After removal of 5 bases from V and 0 bases from J, the junction contained 16 bases not matched to a gene. The CDR3 has 19 residues. This clonotype was sampled from a woman aged 45 to 65 with acute or convalescent COVID-19. The chain is built from TRBV28 and TRBJ2-3, with 8 bases fitting TRBD2. The sample comprised peripheral blood. CDR3 in DNA: TGTGCCAGCAGTAAGGTTACTAGCGGATTGCGCACTAGCACAGATACGCAGTATTTT. The encoded protein is CASSKVTSGLRTSTDTQYF.